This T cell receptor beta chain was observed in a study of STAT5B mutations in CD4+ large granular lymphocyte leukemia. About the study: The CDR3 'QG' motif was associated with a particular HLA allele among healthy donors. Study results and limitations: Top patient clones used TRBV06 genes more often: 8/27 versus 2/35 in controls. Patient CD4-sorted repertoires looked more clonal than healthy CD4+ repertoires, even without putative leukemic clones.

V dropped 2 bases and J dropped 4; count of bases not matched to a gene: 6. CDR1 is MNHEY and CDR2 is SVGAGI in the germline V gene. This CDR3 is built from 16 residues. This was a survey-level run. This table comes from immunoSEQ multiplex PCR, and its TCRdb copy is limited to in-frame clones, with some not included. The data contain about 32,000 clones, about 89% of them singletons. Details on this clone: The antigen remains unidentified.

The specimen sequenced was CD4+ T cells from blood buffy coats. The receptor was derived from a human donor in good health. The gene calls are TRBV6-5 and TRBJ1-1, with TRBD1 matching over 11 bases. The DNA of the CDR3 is TGTGCCAGCAGTTACCGGACAGGGGGCGCATTCACTGAAGCTTTCTTT. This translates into CASSYRTGGAFTEAFF.